The T cell receptor beta chain described here comes from a study of blood T cell repertoires in COVID-19 (dated by TCRdb to about 2020). Turning to the overall study: Samples covering the acute and convalescent phases of COVID-19 were provided by collaborators in the United States, Italy and Spain. The prospective study material was composed of cDNA or gDNA derived from T cells, B-cell-depleted T cells, or PBMCs. Subjects who had been exposed to COVID-19, were actively infected with it, or had recovered from it provided the deeply sampled blood TCRbeta repertoires that made up the dataset. The repertoires were released in a freely available public database meant as a resource for research on the immune response to SARS-CoV-2. The samples were drawn from the first 160 participants of the ongoing ImmuneRACE study and from 1,254 subjects provided by 6 global collaborators. Sample metadata almost always included a de-identified subject ID, COVID-19 status, age in years and sex. Where available, HLA class I and class II types were obtained from metadata supplied by the sample provider rather than from assay-based typing.

A second Seattle source provided samples from volunteer blood donors who had recovered from COVID-19. Collaborating institutions collected whole blood in K2EDTA tubes following their own protocols. Collaborator samples were shipped for TCRbeta analysis as frozen whole blood, isolated PBMCs, or DNA extracted from either sample type. A word on this clone: Its recognized antigen is unknown. The sample holds no much larger clone one base away, and base qualities are not on file.

The CDR3 contains 19 residues, cysteine and phenylalanine counted. Only the CDR3 portion is preserved as DNA: 57 bases, with reading frame beginning at the first base. CDR1 and CDR2 are drawn from the germline V gene: KGHSH, LQKENI. The germline V end is reduced by 1 base and the J end by 2 bases; junction bases left unmatched: 7. TCRbeta CDR3 regions were amplified from genomic DNA by means of the immunoSEQ Assay, a bias-controlled multiplex PCR. The authors' pipeline ran thus. Within the assay, amplification of reference gene primers was used to estimate how many nucleated cells each sample contained. Sequence reads were collapsed and filtered to measure the absolute abundance of every unique TCRbeta CDR3 rearrangement. For each sample, productive Simpson clonality was calculated as the square root of Simpson's diversity index over productive rearrangements. Not all clones reach the TCRdb copy of this immuneACCESS table, which keeps in-frame sequences only. Checked studies attribute under half of the gap to unresolved V genes and leave the rest unexplained. The V and J calls and the clone size are those of that table, but D and trimming were determined from the DNA. This sample has over 200,000 clones in its table, and roughly 85% of those were observed once. Jointly, the top ten make up around 12% of the sample.

Findings and caveats that apply to the study as a whole: The quantity of clinical and demographic metadata differed by source and by participant and was supplied without curation.

The sequence came from a woman between 18 and 29 years old who had recovered from COVID-19. The sequence links TRBV18 to TRBJ2-6; 11 junctional bases match TRBD1. Sequencing used peripheral blood. The base sequence is TGTGCCAGCTCACCACTTGGCGGACAGGGGGCGACTGGGGCCAACGTCCTGACTTTC. Its translation is CASSPLGGQGATGANVLTF.